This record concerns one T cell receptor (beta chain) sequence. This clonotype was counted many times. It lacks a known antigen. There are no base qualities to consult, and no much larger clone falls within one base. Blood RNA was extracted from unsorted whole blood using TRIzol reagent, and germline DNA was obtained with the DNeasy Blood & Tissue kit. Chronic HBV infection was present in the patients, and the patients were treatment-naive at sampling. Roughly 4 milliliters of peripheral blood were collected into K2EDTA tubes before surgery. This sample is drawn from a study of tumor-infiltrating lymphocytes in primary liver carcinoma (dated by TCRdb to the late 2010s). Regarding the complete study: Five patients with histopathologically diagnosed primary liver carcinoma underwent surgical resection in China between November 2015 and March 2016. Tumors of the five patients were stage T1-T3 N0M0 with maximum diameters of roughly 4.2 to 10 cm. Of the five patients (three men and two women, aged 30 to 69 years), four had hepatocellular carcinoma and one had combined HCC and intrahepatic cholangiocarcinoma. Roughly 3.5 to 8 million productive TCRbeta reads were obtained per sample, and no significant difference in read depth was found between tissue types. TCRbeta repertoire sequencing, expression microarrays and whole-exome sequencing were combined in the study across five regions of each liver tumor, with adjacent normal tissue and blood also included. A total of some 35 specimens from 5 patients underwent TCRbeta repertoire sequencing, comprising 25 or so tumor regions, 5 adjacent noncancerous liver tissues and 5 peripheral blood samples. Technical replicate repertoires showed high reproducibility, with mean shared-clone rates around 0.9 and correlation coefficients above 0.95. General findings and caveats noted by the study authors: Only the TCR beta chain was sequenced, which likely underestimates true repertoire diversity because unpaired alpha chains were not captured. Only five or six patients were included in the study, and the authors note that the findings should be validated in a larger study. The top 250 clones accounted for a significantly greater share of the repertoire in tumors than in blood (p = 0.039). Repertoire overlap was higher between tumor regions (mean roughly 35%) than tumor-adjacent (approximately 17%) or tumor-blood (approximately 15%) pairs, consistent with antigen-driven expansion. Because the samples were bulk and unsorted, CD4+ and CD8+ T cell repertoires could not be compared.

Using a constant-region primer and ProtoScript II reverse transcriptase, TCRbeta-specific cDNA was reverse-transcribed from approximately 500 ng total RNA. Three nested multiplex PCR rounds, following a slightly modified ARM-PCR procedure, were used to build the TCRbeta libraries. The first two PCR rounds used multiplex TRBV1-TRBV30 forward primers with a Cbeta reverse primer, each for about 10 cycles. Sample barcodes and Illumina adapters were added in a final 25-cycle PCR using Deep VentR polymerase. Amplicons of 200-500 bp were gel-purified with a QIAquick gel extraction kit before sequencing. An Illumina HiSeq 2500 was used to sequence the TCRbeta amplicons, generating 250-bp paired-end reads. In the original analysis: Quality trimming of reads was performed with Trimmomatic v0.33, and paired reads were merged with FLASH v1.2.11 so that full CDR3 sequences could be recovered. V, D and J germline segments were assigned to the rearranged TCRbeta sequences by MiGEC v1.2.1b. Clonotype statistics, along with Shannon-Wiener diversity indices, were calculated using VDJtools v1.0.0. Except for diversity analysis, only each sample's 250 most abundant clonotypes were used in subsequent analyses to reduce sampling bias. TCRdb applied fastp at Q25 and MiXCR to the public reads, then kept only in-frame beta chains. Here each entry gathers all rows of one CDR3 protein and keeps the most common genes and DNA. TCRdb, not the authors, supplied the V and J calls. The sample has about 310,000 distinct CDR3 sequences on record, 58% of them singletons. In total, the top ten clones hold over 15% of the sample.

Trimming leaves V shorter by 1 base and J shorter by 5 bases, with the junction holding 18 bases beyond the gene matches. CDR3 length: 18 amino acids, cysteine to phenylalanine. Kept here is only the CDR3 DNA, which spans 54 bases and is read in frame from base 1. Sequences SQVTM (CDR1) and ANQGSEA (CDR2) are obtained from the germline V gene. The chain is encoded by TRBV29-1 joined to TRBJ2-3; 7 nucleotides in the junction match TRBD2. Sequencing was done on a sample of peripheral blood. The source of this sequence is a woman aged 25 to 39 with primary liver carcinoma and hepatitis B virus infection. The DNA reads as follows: TGCAGCGTTGAAGGACGGTGGCGGGAGCAACTGAAGGGAGATACGCAGTATTTT. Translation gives CSVEGRWREQLKGDTQYF.